This T cell receptor beta chain was profiled in a study of identical twins. Trimming shortened V by 4 bases and J by 4 bases, and 11 bases separated the two germline ends. Germline V gene data show CDR1 as DFQATT and CDR2 as SNEGSKA (reference sequence). The CDR3 length is 13 residues. MiXCR, applied by TCRdb to the 5' RACE reads, yields one record per CDR3 protein. In the table there are 500,000 or so distinct CDR3 sequences, 20% to 25% of which are singletons. In this sample, this clonotype turned up a few times. Because it lacks the conserved phenylalanine or tryptophan at the end, this CDR3 is likely a read error. Separately, the same data were catalogued under a study of T cells expressing NK-cell markers.

The specimen was CD4+ T cells sorted from blood. J is TRBJ1-5 and V is TRBV20-1; weak D call: TRBD1 (6 bases). The sequence derives from a woman aged 18-29 years in good health. The CDR3 bases are TGCAGTGCTAAAGAACAGGGTAATCAGCCCCAGCATTCT. Translated: CSAKEQGNQPQHS.